The T cell receptor beta chain under discussion was sequenced for a study of technical replicates of blood from a few donors. Trimming left V 0 bases short and J 6 bases short, with 21 bases between. The CDR3 loop spans 17 amino acids. Per the germline V gene, CDR1 is PRHDT and CDR2 is FYEKMQ (reference sequence). Profiled with immunoSEQ multiplex PCR; TCRdb holds only in-frame clones, not every one. The sample yields about 13,000 clones, 79% seen once. This TCR was recovered from a human donor in good health. This chain joins TRBV13 and TRBJ2-7; tentatively, D is TRBD2 (5 bases). The sequenced sample was PBMCs. The CDR3 nucleotides are TGTGCCAGCAGCTTAGGGAGGACTCCCATGCGACGCCCCGAGCAGTACTTC. It codes for CASSLGRTPMRRPEQYF.